This is a list of T cell receptor beta chains from one sample in a study of T cell changes during pregnancy in multiple sclerosis. Assay used: immunoSEQ multiplex PCR; TCRdb lists only in-frame clones, some missing. The data hold about 60,000 clones, with approximately 93% observed a single time. Sample: CD8+ T cells from peripheral blood mononuclear cells, taken in the second trimester of pregnancy. These receptors were obtained from a female donor with multiple sclerosis, enrolled in a pregnancy study. Both conserved end residues are part of each CDR3. The order of the fields is clone size, J gene, D gene, V gene, CDR3 DNA, CDR3 protein. A D gene is named only where the DNA matches it firmly. Clone size, where shown, is once, few, many, or a class for clones that have expanded.

>NA|TRBJ2-2|NA|TRBV7-6
TGTGCCAGCAGCTTAGGCAGGGTTCCCACCGGGGAGCTGTTTTTT
CASSLGRVPTGELFF
>NA|TRBJ2-7|NA|TRBV6-1
TGTGCCAGCAGTGAAACAGAGGCGGACACCTACGAGCAGTACTTC
CASSETEADTYEQYF
>NA|TRBJ2-1|NA|TRBV19
TGTGCCAGTAGACAGGGAGGGCCGAACAATGAGCAGTTCTTC
CASRQGGPNNEQFF
>once|TRBJ2-7|NA|TRBV10-3
TGTGCCATCAGTGAAGAGACAGGTGGCTACGAGCAGTACTTC
CAISEETGGYEQYF
>NA|TRBJ2-7|NA|TRBV19
TGTGCCAGTAGTACCGCGTACACAGGTGGTTTCTACGAGCAGTACTTC
CASSTAYTGGFYEQYF
>NA|TRBJ2-1|TRBD1|TRBV27
TGTGCCAGCAGTGCGGGACAGGACAATGAGCAGTTCTTC
CASSAGQDNEQFF
>NA|TRBJ2-7|TRBD1|TRBV29-1
TGCAGCGCTACAGGGGGAGTGAGCTACGAGCAGTACTTC
CSATGGVSYEQYF
>NA|TRBJ2-3|TRBD2|TRBV7-9
TGTGCCAGCAGCTTTAAATCCGGGACTAGCGGGGAGGGCACAGATACGCAGTATTTT
CASSFKSGTSGEGTDTQYF
>NA|TRBJ1-2|NA|TRBV10-3
TGTGCCGCACAGGCGACAGTCCAGACGGACTATGGCTACACCTTC
CAAQATVQTDYGYTF
>NA|TRBJ2-7|NA|TRBV19
TGTGCCAGTAGTATAGTGGGAGGCTCGATGGTCTACGAGCAGTACTTC
CASSIVGGSMVYEQYF
>NA|TRBJ2-7|NA|TRBV27
TGTGCCAGCTGGTCCAGGGTAGCTCGGGAGCAGTACTTC
CASWSRVAREQYF
>NA|TRBJ1-5|NA|TRBV19
TGTGCCAGTAGTAGGGGGGGGGTTCAGCCCCAGCATTTT
CASSRGGVQPQHF
>NA|TRBJ1-2|NA|TRBV15
TGTGCCACCAGCGCCCCCCCGGCGGATGGCTACACCTTC
CATSAPPADGYTF
>NA|TRBJ1-2|NA|TRBV29-1
TGCAGCGTTGAACCACGACAGGAAGACGGGAACTATGGCTACACCTTC
CSVEPRQEDGNYGYTF
>NA|TRBJ1-4|NA|TRBV5-1
TGCGCCAGCAGCACGACAGTGAATGAAAAACTGTTTTTT
CASSTTVNEKLFF
>NA|TRBJ1-1|NA|TRBV7-9
TGTGCCAGCAGCCCGGGGTGGGGGGAATACACTGAAGCTTTCTTT
CASSPGWGEYTEAFF
>NA|TRBJ2-5|NA|TRBV27
TGTGCCAGCAGTTTATGGGTGGGAGTGGCCCAGTACTTC
CASSLWVGVAQYF
>NA|TRBJ2-7|NA|TRBV27
TGTGCCAGCAGACGGGAGCAGGACGAGCAGTACTTC
CASRREQDEQYF
>NA|TRBJ2-1|NA|TRBV19
TGTGCCAGTAGTATCGGAACAGCCGAGCAGTTCTTC
CASSIGTAEQFF
>NA|TRBJ2-3|TRBD1|TRBV5-1
TGCGCCAGCAGCCAGGGACAGGGAAGAGCAGATACGCAGTATTTT
CASSQGQGRADTQYF
>few|TRBJ2-7|TRBD1|TRBV4-1
TGCGCCAGCTCTGGGACAGATTACGAGCAGTACTTC
CASSGTDYEQYF
>NA|TRBJ1-5|NA|TRBV5-4
TGTGCCAGCAGCTTGGGGAGAAATCAGCCCCAGCATTTT
CASSLGRNQPQHF
>NA|TRBJ1-5|TRBD1|TRBV12-5
TGTGCTAGTGGTTTGGTAACCGGGACAGCTAGCAATCAGCCCCAGCATTTT
CASGLVTGTASNQPQHF
>NA|TRBJ1-2|TRBD1|TRBV5-4
TGTGCCAGCAGTCTTGACAGGGTCACTAACTATGGCTACACCTTC
CASSLDRVTNYGYTF
>NA|TRBJ1-1|NA|TRBV5-1
TGCGCCAGCAGCAACCTGCGTACTGAAGCTTTCTTT
CASSNLRTEAFF
>NA|TRBJ2-7|NA|TRBV11-2
TGTGCCAGCAGCTTAGAAGGAGGCAGGGGATACGAGCAGTACTTC
CASSLEGGRGYEQYF
>NA|TRBJ1-1|TRBD1|TRBV7-3
TGTGCCAGCAGCGGACAGGAGAACACTGAAGCTTTCTTT
CASSGQENTEAFF
>few|TRBJ1-5|NA|TRBV19
TGTGCCAGTAGTATAGTCTCGAGCAATCAGCCCCAGCATTTT
CASSIVSSNQPQHF
>once|TRBJ2-7|TRBD1|TRBV28
TGTGCCAGCAGATCTATAATAGGGGACAGCTTCTCCTACGAGCAGTACTTC
CASRSIIGDSFSYEQYF
>NA|TRBJ1-1|NA|TRBV19
TGTGCCAGTGGGGCAGGGATGAACACTGAAGCTTTCTTT
CASGAGMNTEAFF
>NA|TRBJ2-1|TRBD2|TRBV19
TGTGCCAGTACCCCTGGACTAGCGGGTAACAATGAGCAGTTCTTC
CASTPGLAGNNEQFF
>NA|TRBJ1-4|NA|TRBV7-9
TGTGCCAGCAGCCCCTCCGACAGGACTGAAAAACTGTTTTTT
CASSPSDRTEKLFF